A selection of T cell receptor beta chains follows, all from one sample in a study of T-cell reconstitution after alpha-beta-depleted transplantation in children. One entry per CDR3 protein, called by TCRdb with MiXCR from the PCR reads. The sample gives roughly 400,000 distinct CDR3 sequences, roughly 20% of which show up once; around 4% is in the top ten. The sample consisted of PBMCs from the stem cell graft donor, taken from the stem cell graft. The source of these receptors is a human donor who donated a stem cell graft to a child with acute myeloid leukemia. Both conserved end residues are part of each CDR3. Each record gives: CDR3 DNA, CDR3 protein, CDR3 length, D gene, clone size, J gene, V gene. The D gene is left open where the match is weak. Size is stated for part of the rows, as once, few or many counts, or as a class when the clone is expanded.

CDR3nt: TGCGCCAGCAGCCAAGATATCAATGAGCAGTTCTTC
CDR3aa: CASSQDINEQFF
len: 12
d_gene: NA
abundance: NA
j_gene: TRBJ2-1
v_gene: TRBV4-3

CDR3nt: TGCAGTGCTAGACCCTCGGCATATGGCTACACCTTC
CDR3aa: CSARPSAYGYTF
len: 12
d_gene: NA
abundance: few
j_gene: TRBJ1-2
v_gene: TRBV20-1

CDR3nt: TGCGCCAGCAGCTCTATAACTAGCGGGAATCAACGCGAGCAGTACTTC
CDR3aa: CASSSITSGNQREQYF
len: 16
d_gene: TRBD2
abundance: NA
j_gene: TRBJ2-7
v_gene: TRBV5-1

CDR3nt: TGTGCCACCAGCAGAGATCCAGGGGGCGGATACGAGCAGTACTTC
CDR3aa: CATSRDPGGGYEQYF
len: 15
d_gene: TRBD1
abundance: few
j_gene: TRBJ2-7
v_gene: TRBV15

CDR3nt: TGTGCCAGCAGCTTTTCGCGTAGCTCCACGGGAGACGAGCAGTACTTC
CDR3aa: CASSFSRSSTGDEQYF
len: 16
d_gene: NA
abundance: NA
j_gene: TRBJ2-7
v_gene: TRBV7-9

CDR3nt: TGTGCCAGCAGTTTACCTCAGACTGCCCAAGAGACCCAGTACTTC
CDR3aa: CASSLPQTAQETQYF
len: 15
d_gene: NA
abundance: NA
j_gene: TRBJ2-5
v_gene: TRBV28

CDR3nt: TGTGCCAGCAGCTTACCATCCCCTGCCCAGCTGTTTTTT
CDR3aa: CASSLPSPAQLFF
len: 13
d_gene: NA
abundance: many
j_gene: TRBJ2-2
v_gene: TRBV7-2

CDR3nt: TGTGCCAGCAGTTTAGCGGGAGGCTCCTACGAGCAGTACTTC
CDR3aa: CASSLAGGSYEQYF
len: 14
d_gene: NA
abundance: many
j_gene: TRBJ2-7
v_gene: TRBV12-3/TRBV12-4

CDR3nt: TGTGCCAGCAGTGCGTACTGGACTAACGGGGGAGATACGCAGTATTTT
CDR3aa: CASSAYWTNGGDTQYF
len: 16
d_gene: NA
abundance: NA
j_gene: TRBJ2-3
v_gene: TRBV28

CDR3nt: TGTGCCAGCAGTTTAGCGGGAGTTGAGGAGACCCAGTACTTC
CDR3aa: CASSLAGVEETQYF
len: 14
d_gene: TRBD2
abundance: many
j_gene: TRBJ2-5
v_gene: TRBV28

CDR3nt: TGTGCCAGCAGTCCTTCCAGGGGTCGTGAGCAGTTCTTC
CDR3aa: CASSPSRGREQFF
len: 13
d_gene: NA
abundance: NA
j_gene: TRBJ2-1
v_gene: TRBV12-3/TRBV12-4

CDR3nt: TGCAGCGTTGAAGTTTCGGCTAGCGGGAGACCCTACGAGCAGTACTTC
CDR3aa: CSVEVSASGRPYEQYF
len: 16
d_gene: TRBD2
abundance: NA
j_gene: TRBJ2-7
v_gene: TRBV29-1

CDR3nt: TGTGCCACCAAGGACGGACAGGGTCCTTTGGAGACCCAGTACTTC
CDR3aa: CATKDGQGPLETQYF
len: 15
d_gene: TRBD1
abundance: NA
j_gene: TRBJ2-5
v_gene: TRBV10-3

CDR3nt: TGCGCCAGCACCTCAGGGGTGAGAGAGACCCAGTACTTC
CDR3aa: CASTSGVRETQYF
len: 13
d_gene: NA
abundance: NA
j_gene: TRBJ2-5
v_gene: TRBV5-1

CDR3nt: TGCAGTGCACACCTCGACAGGATGGTAGAAGCTTTCTTT
CDR3aa: CSAHLDRMVEAFF
len: 13
d_gene: NA
abundance: NA
j_gene: TRBJ1-1
v_gene: TRBV20-1

CDR3nt: TGTGCCAGTAGAAAGCGGGATAACCCCAATGAGCAGTTCTTC
CDR3aa: CASRKRDNPNEQFF
len: 14
d_gene: TRBD2
abundance: NA
j_gene: TRBJ2-1
v_gene: TRBV2

CDR3nt: TGTGCCAGCTCACCCCCGGGGCAGGTAGGCCAGCCCCAGCATTTT
CDR3aa: CASSPPGQVGQPQHF
len: 15
d_gene: NA
abundance: few
j_gene: TRBJ1-5
v_gene: TRBV18

CDR3nt: TGTGCCAGCAGTTACTCGCTACTCGGGAGTGGCTACGAGCAGTACTTC
CDR3aa: CASSYSLLGSGYEQYF
len: 16
d_gene: NA
abundance: many
j_gene: TRBJ2-7
v_gene: TRBV6-5

CDR3nt: TGTGCCACGACTCCCAGTTCAAACAATGAGCAGTTCTTC
CDR3aa: CATTPSSNNEQFF
len: 13
d_gene: NA
abundance: NA
j_gene: TRBJ2-1
v_gene: TRBV10-3

CDR3nt: TGTGCCAGCAGCCAAGATTCAGCGACAGATACGCAGTATTTT
CDR3aa: CASSQDSATDTQYF
len: 14
d_gene: NA
abundance: NA
j_gene: TRBJ2-3
v_gene: TRBV3-1

CDR3nt: TGCAGCGTCCAAGGTGGGAATGAGCAGTTCTTC
CDR3aa: CSVQGGNEQFF
len: 11
d_gene: NA
abundance: medium-sized
j_gene: TRBJ2-1
v_gene: TRBV29-1

CDR3nt: TGTGCCATCAGTGAGCCTGGGGGGGAGCTGTTTTTT
CDR3aa: CAISEPGGELFF
len: 12
d_gene: NA
abundance: many
j_gene: TRBJ2-2
v_gene: TRBV10-3

CDR3nt: TGCGCCAGCAGCCAAGCGGCGGAGAGCTCCTACGAGCAGTACTTC
CDR3aa: CASSQAAESSYEQYF
len: 15
d_gene: NA
abundance: many
j_gene: TRBJ2-7
v_gene: TRBV4-1

CDR3nt: TGCAGCGTGAAGGGCTCCTATAATTCACCCCTCCACTTT
CDR3aa: CSVKGSYNSPLHF
len: 13
d_gene: NA
abundance: many
j_gene: TRBJ1-6
v_gene: TRBV29-1

CDR3nt: TGTGCCAGCAGTGAATTGAGAGGCAGGGGCTATGGCTACACCTTC
CDR3aa: CASSELRGRGYGYTF
len: 15
d_gene: NA
abundance: NA
j_gene: TRBJ1-2
v_gene: TRBV25-1

CDR3nt: TGTGCCAGCAGCGGAGTCCGAGATACGCAGTATTTT
CDR3aa: CASSGVRDTQYF
len: 12
d_gene: NA
abundance: few
j_gene: TRBJ2-3
v_gene: TRBV2

CDR3nt: TGTGCCAGCAGACCGGGACTAGCGGGAGATACGCAGTATTTT
CDR3aa: CASRPGLAGDTQYF
len: 14
d_gene: TRBD2
abundance: few
j_gene: TRBJ2-3
v_gene: TRBV12-3/TRBV12-4

CDR3nt: TGCAGTGCTTATATCACAGATACGCAGTATTTT
CDR3aa: CSAYITDTQYF
len: 11
d_gene: NA
abundance: many
j_gene: TRBJ2-3
v_gene: TRBV20-1

CDR3nt: TGCAGTGCTAGATCTTCTGGGACATTGAACACTGAAGCTTTCTTT
CDR3aa: CSARSSGTLNTEAFF
len: 15
d_gene: NA
abundance: few
j_gene: TRBJ1-1
v_gene: TRBV20-1

CDR3nt: TGCGCCAGCAGCCAACGAGTGTCGGATACGCAGTATTTT
CDR3aa: CASSQRVSDTQYF
len: 13
d_gene: NA
abundance: NA
j_gene: TRBJ2-3
v_gene: TRBV4-1

CDR3nt: TGTGCCAGCAGCGAGACAGGGGGTCAGCCCCAGCATTTT
CDR3aa: CASSETGGQPQHF
len: 13
d_gene: TRBD1
abundance: NA
j_gene: TRBJ1-5
v_gene: TRBV7-2

CDR3nt: TGCGCCAGCAGCTTGGTCCTAGCGGGAGCGGGCGAGCAGTACTTC
CDR3aa: CASSLVLAGAGEQYF
len: 15
d_gene: TRBD2
abundance: few
j_gene: TRBJ2-7
v_gene: TRBV5-1

CDR3nt: TGCAGTGCTAGAGATCGGGCGCGGGGTTTCAGCCACGAGCAGTACTTC
CDR3aa: CSARDRARGFSHEQYF
len: 16
d_gene: NA
abundance: few
j_gene: TRBJ2-7
v_gene: TRBV20-1

CDR3nt: TGTGCCAGCAGTTCCAACAGGGAAAGCGATTCACCCCTCCACTTT
CDR3aa: CASSSNRESDSPLHF
len: 15
d_gene: NA
abundance: few
j_gene: TRBJ1-6
v_gene: TRBV27

CDR3nt: TGTGCCAGCAGTTACTCCCGACAGGGAGGTCAGCCCCAGCATTTT
CDR3aa: CASSYSRQGGQPQHF
len: 15
d_gene: TRBD1
abundance: many
j_gene: TRBJ1-5
v_gene: TRBV6-5

CDR3nt: TGTGCCAGCAGCCAAGTAGGGGGCAACTATGGCTACACCTTC
CDR3aa: CASSQVGGNYGYTF
len: 14
d_gene: TRBD1
abundance: few
j_gene: TRBJ1-2
v_gene: TRBV14

CDR3nt: TGTGCCAGCGGTTATACGCGTTGGCATGGCTACACCTTC
CDR3aa: CASGYTRWHGYTF
len: 13
d_gene: NA
abundance: few
j_gene: TRBJ1-2
v_gene: TRBV6-5

CDR3nt: TGCAGCGTTGATGTGACTAGCGGCACAGATACGCAGTATTTT
CDR3aa: CSVDVTSGTDTQYF
len: 14
d_gene: TRBD2
abundance: few
j_gene: TRBJ2-3
v_gene: TRBV29-1

CDR3nt: TGTGCCAGCAGCGAGCGGGGGGGCATTAGAGAGACCCAGTACTTC
CDR3aa: CASSERGGIRETQYF
len: 15
d_gene: TRBD2
abundance: NA
j_gene: TRBJ2-5
v_gene: TRBV9

CDR3nt: TGTGCCAGCAGCCCCGGCGGTAGCGGGCGTATCAACGAGCAGTACTTC
CDR3aa: CASSPGGSGRINEQYF
len: 16
d_gene: TRBD2
abundance: few
j_gene: TRBJ2-7
v_gene: TRBV12-3/TRBV12-4

CDR3nt: TGCAGCGTTAGTGGGGGAAACACAGATACGCAGTATTTT
CDR3aa: CSVSGGNTDTQYF
len: 13
d_gene: NA
abundance: many
j_gene: TRBJ2-3
v_gene: TRBV29-1